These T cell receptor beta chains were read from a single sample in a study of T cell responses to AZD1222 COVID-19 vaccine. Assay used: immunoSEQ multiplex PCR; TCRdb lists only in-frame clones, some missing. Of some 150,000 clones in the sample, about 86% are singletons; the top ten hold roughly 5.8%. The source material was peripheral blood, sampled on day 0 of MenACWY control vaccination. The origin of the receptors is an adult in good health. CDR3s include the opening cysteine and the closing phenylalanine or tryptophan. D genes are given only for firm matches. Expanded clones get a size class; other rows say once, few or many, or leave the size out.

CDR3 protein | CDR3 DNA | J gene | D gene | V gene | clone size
CASSLGGRGGRETQYF | TGTGCCAGCAGCTTAGGGGGCAGGGGCGGCCGGGAGACCCAGTACTTC | TRBJ2-5 | NA | TRBV11-2 | few
CASSPVAGQGLGPQHF | TGCGCCAGCAGCCCCGTAGCGGGACAGGGCCTAGGGCCCCAGCATTTT | TRBJ1-5 | TRBD1 | TRBV10-2 | few
CATSRGTGGAYEQYF | TGTGCCACCTCGAGGGGGACAGGGGGCGCGTACGAGCAGTACTTC | TRBJ2-7 | TRBD1 | TRBV24-1 | NA
CASSLRQAPGANVLTF | TGTGCCAGCAGCCTGCGACAGGCGCCTGGGGCCAACGTCCTGACTTTC | TRBJ2-6 | NA | TRBV7-2 | NA
CASSRPRPEGAGGKSSYNEQFF | TGTGCCAGCAGTCGACCTAGGCCGGAGGGAGCGGGAGGCAAGAGCTCCTACAATGAGCAGTTCTTC | TRBJ2-1 | TRBD2 | TRBV7-8 | once
CASSRGTGTDTQYF | TGTGCCAGCAGTCGTGGCACCGGGACAGATACGCAGTATTTT | TRBJ2-3 | NA | TRBV6-6 | NA
CASSRETGGGNEQFF | TGTGCCAGCAGCAGGGAGACAGGCGGCGGGAATGAGCAGTTCTTC | TRBJ2-1 | NA | TRBV6-6 | once
CASSRGSAGGSTDTQYF | TGCGCCAGCAGCCGTGGATCAGCGGGAGGGAGCACAGATACGCAGTATTTT | TRBJ2-3 | TRBD2 | TRBV4-3 | NA
CASSHNRDPPLHF | TGCGCCAGCAGCCACAACAGGGACCCACCCCTCCACTTT | TRBJ1-6 | NA | TRBV5-1 | NA
CASSYPTTGRATNEKLFF | TGTGCCAGCAGTTACCCGACGACAGGGCGCGCAACTAATGAAAAACTGTTTTTT | TRBJ1-4 | TRBD1 | TRBV6-2/TRBV6-3 | NA
CASSLPASYNSPLHF | TGTGCCAGCAGCCTCCCGGCCTCCTATAATTCACCCCTCCACTTT | TRBJ1-6 | NA | TRBV6-6 | NA
CASSVGTSFSGELFF | TGTGCCAGCAGCGTAGGGACTAGCTTTTCTGGGGAGCTGTTTTTT | TRBJ2-2 | TRBD2 | TRBV5-4 | NA
CASSPLGGGDQPQHF | TGTGCCAGCAGCCCCCTGGGAGGGGGTGATCAGCCCCAGCATTTT | TRBJ1-5 | NA | TRBV2 | NA
CASSPEENYGYTF | TGTGCCAGCTCACCAGAGGAAAACTATGGCTACACCTTC | TRBJ1-2 | NA | TRBV18 | once
CSVAGGYSYEQYF | TGCAGCGTGGCCGGAGGGTATAGCTACGAGCAGTACTTC | TRBJ2-7 | NA | TRBV29-1 | once
CASSYGDRVLIYEQYF | TGTGCCAGCAGTTACGGGGACAGGGTATTGATCTACGAGCAGTACTTC | TRBJ2-7 | TRBD1 | TRBV6-5 | NA